This TCR beta chain came from a study of T cell responses to AZD1222 COVID-19 vaccine. Findings and caveats of the study: Donors in the cohort were predominantly white British and more often female, and clonal diversity was possibly underestimated. Repertoire sampling occurred only after the peak T cell response.

There are 14 residues in the CDR3. The germline V gene has CDR1 MNHEY and CDR2 SMNVEV (reference sequence). V was cut by 8 bases and J by 5 bases, with 18 bases left in between. The data were produced by immunoSEQ multiplex PCR, yet TCRdb's version contains in-frame clones alone and is incomplete. The table has tens of thousands of clones, more than 80% seen once. This clone was found once. Its antigen remains unidentified. The clonotype originates from an adult in good health. The sample in question was peripheral blood, obtained on day 0 of AZD1222 vaccination. The chain uses TRBV27 and TRBJ1-2; D not certain. The chain's CDR3 is CASGSWRGFYGYTF. The CDR3 nucleotides read TGTGCCAGCGGTAGTTGGCGCGGGTTTTATGGCTACACCTTC.